Shown below are 21 T cell receptor beta chains from a single sample sequenced in a study of identical twins' blood T cells. Each CDR3 protein gets one entry after TCRdb re-called the 5' RACE reads with MiXCR. The repertoire holds 350,000 to 400,000 distinct CDR3 sequences, with under 30% as singletons. The material sequenced was PBMCs. All receptors derive from a woman aged 18-49 years in good health.

This clonotype has just a few counts. This chain links TRBV23-1 with TRBJ1-5, with 10 positions matching TRBD1. TRBV23-1 has ORF status, its function being uncertain. V shed 2 bases and J 4 bases; nucleotides not matched to a gene: 8. The CDR3 covers 17 residues. In nucleotides, the CDR3 is TGCGCCAGCAGTCAACGGGACAGGGGTAGAGGGAATCAGCCCCAGCATTTT. Translated: CASSQRDRGRGNQPQHF.

This clonotype appeared once. The chain employs TRBV12-3 or TRBV12-4 and TRBJ1-5, with D possibly matching TRBD1 (6 bases). Trimming took off 7 bases at V and 4 bases at J, with 14 bases between the two ends. The CDR3 extends over 14 amino acids. The CDR3 DNA is TGTGCCAGCAACCCCGACAGGTATAATCAGCCCCAGCATTTT. It yields the protein CASNPDRYNQPQHF.

This clonotype was seen only a few times. V and J are TRBV12-3 or TRBV12-4 and TRBJ2-6, with D hard to call. There are 15 residues in the CDR3. With 3 bases removed from V and 0 bases from J, the gap between germline ends came to 6 bases. In DNA form, the CDR3 reads TGTGCCAGCAGTTTGGCCATCTCTGGGGCCAACGTCCTGACTTTC. Translation: CASSLAISGANVLTF.

This chain uses TRBV6-2 or TRBV6-3 with TRBJ2-2; D not certain. The CDR3 contains 14 residues. CDR1 is MNHEY and CDR2 is SVGEGT in the germline V gene. Trimming removed 1 base from V and 4 bases from J, with 7 bases in between. The CDR3 nucleotides read TGTGCCAGCAGTTACTTGGTCTCCACCGGGGAGCTGTTTTTT. This translates into CASSYLVSTGELFF.

This rearrangement joins TRBV7-2 to TRBJ2-1; no clear D gene. The V gene lost 0 bases and the J gene lost 6 bases, with 9 bases spanning the gap. The CDR3 is 14 amino acids. The germline CDR1 and CDR2 sequences are SGHTA and FQGNSA. DNA for the CDR3: TGTGCCAGCAGCTTAGCGTCGGGTCTCAATGAGCAGTTCTTC. As protein: CASSLASGLNEQFF.

This chain joins TRBV10-3 and TRBJ1-3; tentative D call: TRBD1 (6 bases). The CDR3 covers 15 residues. V lost 10 bases and J lost 4, with 20 bases in between. Germline V lookup: CDR1 ENHRY, CDR2 SYGVKD. CDR3 DNA: TGTGCCACCGCTTATACCGGGACATCCGGAAACACCATATATTTT. Its translation: CATAYTGTSGNTIYF.

This sequence joins TRBV7-9 and TRBJ1-1; no firm D call. The CDR3 is made up of 12 amino acids. V lost 0 bases, J lost 11 bases, and 10 bases lay in between. Germline-derived CDR1 and CDR2 are SEHNR and FQNEAQ (reference sequence). In DNA form, the CDR3 reads TGTGCCAGCAGCTTAGCGGACGCCATGGCTTTCTTT. It specifies CASSLADAMAFF.

The chain recombines TRBV12-3 or TRBV12-4 with TRBJ2-7; 8 positions agree with TRBD2. J lost 4 bases, V lost 6 bases, and 8 bases had no gene match. This CDR3 is 14 amino acids long. CDR3 nucleotide sequence: TGTGCCAGCAGCCTTAGCGGGACCGGGTACGAGCAGTACTTC. Protein product: CASSLSGTGYEQYF.

The V call is TRBV7-9, the J call TRBJ2-2; TRBD1 is a possible D gene (6 bases). The CDR3 has 16 residues. The V gene lost 4 bases and the J gene lost 2 bases, with 14 bases spanning the gap. Germline lookup yields CDR1 SEHNR and CDR2 FQNEAQ (reference sequence). CDR3 nucleotides: TGTGCCAGCAGCTCGGGACAACAACCAAACACCGGGGAGCTGTTTTTT. It yields the protein CASSSGQQPNTGELFF. The full variable domain, completed using reference TRBV7-9 and TRBJ2-2, is DTGVSQNPRHKITKRGQNVTFRCDPISEHNRLYWYRQTLGQGPEFLTYFQNEAQLEKSRLLSDRFSAERPKGSFSTLEIQRTEQGDSAMYLCASSSGQQPNTGELFFGEGSRLTVL.

The chain uses TRBV7-9 and TRBJ1-1; D unclear. The length of the CDR3 is 12 residues. CDR1 is SEHNR, CDR2 FQNEAQ, per germline (reference sequence). Deletions cut 6 bases from V and 4 bases from J, with 9 bases between. The CDR3 protein is CASRAWSTEAFF. The CDR3 region has the DNA TGTGCCAGCAGAGCCTGGAGCACTGAAGCTTTCTTT.

This clonotype was seen ten or more times. This CDR3 reads CSARLRIVTDTQYF. DNA of the CDR3: TGCAGCGCCAGACTGAGGATTGTCACAGATACGCAGTATTTT. The V call is TRBV29-1, the J call TRBJ2-3; D unresolved. Trimming took 7 bases from V and 2 from J, leaving 16 bases between them. Germline loops: CDR1 SQVTM, CDR2 ANQGSEA. The CDR3 contains 14 residues.

Only a few counts were recorded for this clonotype. V usage is TRBV18 and J usage is TRBJ2-7; a possible D gene is TRBD2 (5 bases). With 6 bases removed from V and 3 bases from J, the gap between germline ends came to 12 bases. CDR1 is KGHSH, CDR2 LQKENI, per germline. This CDR3 is built from 13 residues. CDR3 bases: TGTGCCAGCTCCCCTAGAGGGTACTACGAGCAGTACTTC. It codes for CASSPRGYYEQYF. The complete variable domain, with remaining parts taken from reference TRBV18 and TRBJ2-7, reads NAGVMQNPRHLVRRRGQEARLRCSPMKGHSHVYWYRQLPEEGLKFMVYLQKENIIDESGMPKERFSAEFPKEGPSILRIQQVVRGDSAAYFCASSPRGYYEQYFGPGTRLTVT.

With regard to this clonotype: Relative to the germline gene, one junction end is altered; a read error may explain this. V and J are TRBV18 and TRBJ2-5; TRBD1 is a possible D gene (5 bases). The CDR3 is 14 residues long. CDR1 is KGHSH, CDR2 LQKENI, per germline. In DNA form, the CDR3 reads TGTGCCAGCTCACCGATTCAGGGTCACGAGACCCAGCACTTC. It is translated as CASSPIQGHETQHF.

This clonotype was recorded a few times. The rearrangement uses TRBV9 and TRBJ2-2; 8 bases map to TRBD1. The CDR3 has 16 amino acids. The germline CDR1 and CDR2 sequences are SGDLS and YYNGEE. V was pared by 0 bases and J by 2 bases, with 3 bases of the junction left unmatched. This CDR3 is CASSVAAGGNTGELFF. CDR3 nucleotides: TGTGCCAGCAGCGTAGCCGCAGGGGGCAACACCGGGGAGCTGTTTTTT. Together with reference TRBV9 and TRBJ2-2, the CDR3 gives the full variable domain: DSGVTQTPKHLITATGQRVTLRCSPRSGDLSVYWYQQSLDQGLQFLIQYYNGEERAKGNILERFSAQQFPDLHSELNLSSLELGDSALYFCASSVAAGGNTGELFFGEGSRLTVL.

In nucleotides, the CDR3 is TGTGCCAGCAGCTCCGGGACAGGGATTATAGCTTTCTTT. As protein: CASSSGTGIIAFF. The chain links TRBV7-9 to TRBJ1-1; 9 positions match TRBD1. CDR1 is SEHNR, CDR2 FQNEAQ, per germline (reference sequence). The CDR3 sequence is 13 residues long. V was clipped by 4 bases and J by 10 bases; unmatched bases: 7.

In regard to this clonotype: The CDR3 does not end in the conserved phenylalanine or tryptophan, so this is likely a read error. The chain joins TRBV3-1 to TRBJ2-1; D ambiguous. Germline V gives CDR1 LGHDT, CDR2 YNNKEL (reference sequence). This CDR3 contains 13 residues. Trimming pared 0 bases from V and 7 bases from J, leaving 7 bases between. The CDR3 is CASSQESGNEQFS. Written as DNA, the CDR3 is TGTGCCAGCAGCCAAGAGTCTGGGAATGAGCAGTTCTCC.

The chain carries TRBV20-1 and TRBJ2-1; TRBD1 agrees at 7 bases. The length of the CDR3 is 13 residues. Trimming took 4 bases from V and 12 from J; bases not matched to a gene: 12. Germline CDR1 reads DFQATT; CDR2 reads SNEGSKA (reference sequence). The CDR3 sequence: CSANRGLRFVQFF. In DNA, the CDR3 is TGCAGTGCTAATAGGGGGCTACGGTTCGTGCAGTTCTTC.

The V and J genes are TRBV19 and TRBJ1-5; possible D gene TRBD1, 5 bases. The CDR3 extends over 13 amino acids. Between the trimmed V and J ends, which lost 1 base and 11 bases, there was a span of 12 bases. The germline V gene has CDR1 LNHDA and CDR2 SQIVND (reference sequence). The DNA of the CDR3 is TGTGCCAGTAGTATAGGGGACTTGCGGGCCCAGCATTTT. Translating gives CASSIGDLRAQHF.

V gene TRBV7-2 combines with J gene TRBJ1-2, with D maybe TRBD1 (5 bases). CDR3 length: 13 residues. The V gene's germline CDR1 is SGHTA and CDR2 FQGNSA. Deletions cut 6 bases from V and 5 bases from J, with 13 bases between. The CDR3 sequence is CASSTQVRYGYTF. The CDR3 DNA follows: TGTGCCAGCAGTACACAGGTCCGGTATGGCTACACCTTC.

This clonotype was detected a few times. This sequence joins TRBV7-9 and TRBJ2-1, with 8 bases identical to TRBD1. V was pared by 6 bases and J by 9 bases, with 7 bases of the junction left unmatched. The germline gives CDR1 SEHNR, CDR2 FQNEAQ (reference sequence). The CDR3 extends over 13 amino acids. This chain's CDR3 is CASRGTGSTEQFF. The DNA of the CDR3 is TGTGCCAGCAGGGGGACAGGTTCGACTGAGCAGTTCTTC. The full variable domain, completed using reference TRBV7-9 and TRBJ2-1, is DTGVSQNPRHKITKRGQNVTFRCDPISEHNRLYWYRQTLGQGPEFLTYFQNEAQLEKSRLLSDRFSAERPKGSFSTLEIQRTEQGDSAMYLCASRGTGSTEQFFGPGTRLTVL.

This chain uses TRBV9 with TRBJ1-1; D perhaps matches TRBD1 (5 bases). Per germline, CDR1 SGDLS and CDR2 YYNGEE. V was trimmed by 3 bases and J by 7 bases, leaving 10 bases between them. The CDR3 consists of 12 residues. CDR3 sequence (DNA): TGTGCCAGCAGCGGTGGGACTAGTGAAGCTTTCTTT. Protein: CASSGGTSEAFF.